Listed below are T cell receptor beta chains from one sample, sequenced in a study of monozygotic twins with cystic fibrosis. This table comes from immunoSEQ multiplex PCR, and its TCRdb copy is limited to in-frame clones, with some not included. The repertoire has tens of thousands of clones, approximately 86% of them found once; the top ten carry about 0.96%. The specimen sequenced was blood. The source of these receptors is a girl aged 2 to 10 with cystic fibrosis. CDR3s include the opening cysteine and the closing phenylalanine or tryptophan. D genes are given only for firm matches. Clone size is not always given. Where it is, it says once, few, many or a class for expanded clones.

TRBV5-1	NA	TRBJ2-3	NA	TGCGCCAGCAGCTTGGGGGCAGGTGGCGATACGCAGTATTTT	CASSLGAGGDTQYF
TRBV4-1	NA	TRBJ2-5	NA	TGCGCCAGCAGCCCTCGGACTGAAGAGACCCAGTACTTC	CASSPRTEETQYF
TRBV6-5	NA	TRBJ2-2	NA	TGTGCCAGCAGTTACTCGAGCCTCGACAGTGCCGGGGAGCTGTTTTTT	CASSYSSLDSAGELFF
TRBV2	NA	TRBJ2-7	NA	TGTGCCAGCAGTGGCCCGGGCTACGAGCAGTACTTC	CASSGPGYEQYF
TRBV2	TRBD2	TRBJ2-7	NA	TGTGCCAGCAGTTACCCTAGCGGCCCTCGGGGATGGGAGCAGTACTTC	CASSYPSGPRGWEQYF
TRBV20-1	NA	TRBJ2-1	few	TGCAGTGCTAGGGTCTACAATGAGCAGTTCTTC	CSARVYNEQFF
TRBV6-1	TRBD1	TRBJ1-1	NA	TGTGCCAGCAGTGAACACGGGGACAGGGGCCCCGAAGCTTTCTTT	CASSEHGDRGPEAFF
TRBV5-1	NA	TRBJ2-3	NA	TGCGCCAGCAGCTTGGAATCCCAGCGATCAAGCACAGATACGCAGTATTTT	CASSLESQRSSTDTQYF
TRBV4-2	TRBD1	TRBJ2-7	once	TGTGCCAGCAGCCAGGGACAGGGGGCCGGTTACGAGCAGTACTTC	CASSQGQGAGYEQYF
TRBV18	TRBD1	TRBJ1-1	NA	TGTGCCAGCTCACCTAGGGACAGGGCGGGTGAAGCTTTCTTT	CASSPRDRAGEAFF
TRBV4-1	NA	TRBJ1-5	NA	TGCGCCAGCAGCGGTGTAGGAAATAGCAATCAGCCCCAGCATTTT	CASSGVGNSNQPQHF
TRBV18	NA	TRBJ2-1	NA	TGTGCCAGCTCACCACCCCTTCGAGGGAGGCCCCATGATGAGCAGTTCTTC	CASSPPLRGRPHDEQFF
TRBV2	TRBD1	TRBJ2-3	NA	TGTGCCAGCAGTGCAAGACAGGGGGTACCCAGTCGCACAGATACGCAGTATTTT	CASSARQGVPSRTDTQYF
TRBV28	TRBD2	TRBJ2-1	NA	TGTGCCAGCAGTCCGATAGCGGGAGGGTACAATGAGCAGTTCTTC	CASSPIAGGYNEQFF
TRBV2	NA	TRBJ1-2	NA	TGTGCCAGCAGTGACAGGGGAAACTATGGCTACACCTTC	CASSDRGNYGYTF
TRBV19	TRBD1	TRBJ1-5	NA	TGTGCCAGTAGTATATTTTCCAGGGGGAATCAGCCCCAGCATTTT	CASSIFSRGNQPQHF
TRBV20-1	NA	TRBJ2-3	NA	TGCAGTGCTAGTCATAGAGATACGCAGTATTTT	CSASHRDTQYF
TRBV7-9	TRBD2	TRBJ2-1	NA	TGTGCCAGCAGCTTAGGAGGACTAGCGGGAGCTGGGTTCTTC	CASSLGGLAGAGFF
TRBV19	TRBD1	TRBJ1-2	NA	TGTGCCAGCTTGGGACAGGGGGATTACGGCTACACCTTC	CASLGQGDYGYTF
TRBV28	NA	TRBJ1-3	NA	TGTGCCAGCAGTCCAAGTTCCTCTGGAAACACCATATATTTT	CASSPSSSGNTIYF
TRBV30	NA	TRBJ2-3	NA	TGTGCCTGGAGTGAGAATACCCAGAGCACAGATACGCAGTATTTT	CAWSENTQSTDTQYF
TRBV7-2	TRBD2	TRBJ2-7	few	TGTGCCAGCAGCTTTACTAGCGGGAGGTACGAGCAGTACTTC	CASSFTSGRYEQYF
TRBV14	NA	TRBJ2-1	NA	TGTGCCAGCAGCGCCCGTTCGATTGAGCAGTTCTTC	CASSARSIEQFF
TRBV6-1	NA	TRBJ1-5	NA	TGTGCCAGCAGTGTTTTGGGGCTTCGGGGCAATCAGCCCCAGCATTTT	CASSVLGLRGNQPQHF
TRBV5-5	TRBD2	TRBJ2-1	NA	TGTGCCAGCAGCTTAGGGACTAGCGGGTACAATGAGCAGTTCTTC	CASSLGTSGYNEQFF
TRBV4-1	NA	TRBJ2-1	NA	TGCGCCAGCAGCCAACCTAGGGTACTCTACAATGAGCAGTTCTTC	CASSQPRVLYNEQFF
TRBV27	TRBD2	TRBJ2-1	NA	TGTGCCAGTAGCATATCGGGGGGATACAATGAGCAGTTCTTC	CASSISGGYNEQFF
TRBV4-2	NA	TRBJ1-4	NA	TGTGCCAGCAGCCGGGAAGGCTTACATACAACTAATGAAAAACTGTTTTTT	CASSREGLHTTNEKLFF
TRBV13	TRBD2	TRBJ2-7	NA	TGTGCCAGCAGCTCAATAACTAGCGGCCGCTCCTACGAGCAGTACTTC	CASSSITSGRSYEQYF
TRBV2	NA	TRBJ1-3	NA	TGTGCCAGCACGGTCAGGAGCTCTGGAAACACCATATATTTT	CASTVRSSGNTIYF
TRBV27	NA	TRBJ1-5	NA	TGTGCCAGCAGTCTGACAGGTCAGCCCCAGCATTTT	CASSLTGQPQHF
TRBV5-1	NA	TRBJ2-6	NA	TGCGCCAGCAGGTCGAATCTAGGGGCCAACGTCCTGACTTTC	CASRSNLGANVLTF
TRBV5-6	TRBD2	TRBJ2-5	NA	TGTGCCAGCAGCTTGGGAGGGGCGGGAGGGTCTGGTGAGACCCAGTACTTC	CASSLGGAGGSGETQYF
TRBV7-6	NA	TRBJ2-5	NA	TGTGCCAGCAGCCCCCGGGGTGTCCAAGAGACCCAGTACTTC	CASSPRGVQETQYF
TRBV18	NA	TRBJ1-2	NA	TGTGCCAGCTCACCGTCCGGAGGGGGGGCAGGCTATGGCTACACCTTC	CASSPSGGGAGYGYTF
TRBV4-2	NA	TRBJ1-2	NA	TGTGCCAGCAGCCTACCGGGACGGAACAACTATGGCTACACCTTC	CASSLPGRNNYGYTF
TRBV6-1	NA	TRBJ1-5	NA	TGTGCCAGCACACTAGAAATAGGGCCCCAGCATTTT	CASTLEIGPQHF
TRBV7-8	TRBD2	TRBJ2-7	NA	TGTGCCAGCAGCTTAAGACTAGCGTACGAGCAGTACTTC	CASSLRLAYEQYF
TRBV7-2	NA	TRBJ1-3	NA	TGTGCCAGCACCCTAGGGAGCAGCTTTGGTGGAAACACCATATATTTT	CASTLGSSFGGNTIYF
TRBV20-1	NA	TRBJ1-1	few	TGCAGTGCTAGAGACGATTTGCGGTTCTTT	CSARDDLRFF
TRBV5-8	NA	TRBJ2-7	NA	TGTGCCAGCAGCTTGGAAAACGAGCAGTACTTC	CASSLENEQYF
TRBV5-1	TRBD2	TRBJ2-3	NA	TGCGCCAGCAGCTTGGCGGGAGGCCCCACGAATACGCAGTATTTT	CASSLAGGPTNTQYF
TRBV18	NA	TRBJ1-5	NA	TGTGCCAGCTCATTCACCGGGACCCTAGGAAAAAATCAGCCCCAGCATTTT	CASSFTGTLGKNQPQHF
TRBV28	TRBD1	TRBJ2-7	NA	TGTGCCAGCAGTCCAGTTCCGGGACAGCACTACGAGCAGTACTTC	CASSPVPGQHYEQYF
TRBV6-6	NA	TRBJ1-5	NA	TGTGCCAGCAGTGACTCTGATAGGCATCAGCCCCAGCATTTT	CASSDSDRHQPQHF
TRBV6-1	NA	TRBJ1-1	NA	TGTGCCAGCCGGCCCCGGGGGAACACTGAAGCTTTCTTT	CASRPRGNTEAFF
TRBV6-1	NA	TRBJ1-2	NA	TGTGCCAGCAGTGAATTCAAATCAGCGGCAGCCATCCCTTCCTATGGCTACACCTTC	CASSEFKSAAAIPSYGYTF
TRBV5-4	NA	TRBJ2-1	NA	TGTGCCAGCAGCGATTCAGGATCAGGGGATGAGCAGTTCTTC	CASSDSGSGDEQFF
TRBV6-1	NA	TRBJ2-7	NA	TGTGCCAGCGGGGGGGCAGTTTACGAGCAGTACTTC	CASGGAVYEQYF
TRBV5-1	NA	TRBJ1-4	NA	TGCGCCAGCAGCTTGAGGACAGCTAATGAAAAACTGTTTTTT	CASSLRTANEKLFF
TRBV6-1	NA	TRBJ2-1	NA	TGTGCCAGCAGTGAAGGCAGGGTAGGTTACAATGAGCAGTTCTTC	CASSEGRVGYNEQFF
TRBV6-5	TRBD1	TRBJ2-5	NA	TGTGCCAGCATACAGGGGGAGACCCAGTACTTC	CASIQGETQYF
TRBV7-2	NA	TRBJ2-7	NA	TGTGCCAGCAGCGTCTATGGGGGCGGTTACGAGCAGTACTTC	CASSVYGGGYEQYF